The 8 T cell receptor beta chains below were found in one sample sequenced in a study of shared clonotypes between healthy human individuals. TCRdb's table, derived via immunoSEQ multiplex PCR, lists solely in-frame clones and lacks some. The sample carries more than 500,000 clones, 85% to 95% recorded once. Cells designated naive CD8 were CD45RO-negative and were positively selected for CCR7, with terminally differentiated effector memory CD45RA+ cells excluded. Sequenced sample: naive CD8+ T cells sorted from blood. The receptors were sampled from a woman younger than 45 in good health.

This clone was observed once. The chain links TRBV5-1 to TRBJ2-5; D gene ambiguous. The CDR3 is 16 amino acids. CDR1 is SGHRS and CDR2 is YFSETQ in the germline V gene. V lost 0 bases to trimming and J lost 3 bases, with 15 bases between them. CDR3 amino acids: CASSLEVASREETQYF. In DNA form, the CDR3 reads TGCGCCAGCAGCTTGGAGGTAGCCTCACGGGAAGAGACCCAGTACTTC.

The chain carries TRBV28 and TRBJ1-5; D uncertain. Trimming stripped 5 bases from V and 9 bases from J, with 11 bases between. The CDR3 extends over 12 amino acids. Germline CDR1 and CDR2: MDHEN and SYDVKM. The DNA for the CDR3 is TGTGCCAGCAGTCCCTCTCCTCCGCCCCAGCATTTT. This encodes CASSPSPPPQHF.

V gene TRBV10-3 combines with J gene TRBJ2-1, with TRBD2 identical over 11 bases. Looked up from germline, CDR1 is ENHRY and CDR2 is SYGVKD. Trimming removed 5 bases from V and 7 bases from J; junction bases left unmatched: 4. This CDR3 is 14 amino acids long. This CDR3 is CAISTSGSNNEQFF. DNA for the CDR3: TGTGCCATCAGTACTAGCGGGAGTAATAATGAGCAGTTCTTC.

The chain couples TRBV11-3 to TRBJ2-7; D is perhaps TRBD2 (6 bases). This CDR3 is built from 15 residues. Trimming cost V 2 bases and J 5 bases, with 16 bases left between them. CDR1 is SGHNT and CDR2 is YENEEA in the germline V gene. The CDR3 DNA reads TGTGCCAGCAGCTTATCCCGCGGGGTTGGCCACGAGCAGTACTTC. Translation: CASSLSRGVGHEQYF.

The V and J genes are TRBV27 and TRBJ2-7, with D possibly being TRBD1 (6 bases). The V end lost 7 bases, the J end lost 1 base, and 14 bases lay between the germline ends. Germline V CDR1 and CDR2: MNHEY, SMNVEV (reference sequence). This CDR3 is 14 amino acids long. CDR3 sequence: CASTELGGSYEQYF. As DNA, the CDR3 is TGTGCCAGCACCGAGCTAGGGGGTTCCTACGAGCAGTACTTC.

The chain is built from TRBV13 and TRBJ1-2, with a weak D call TRBD1 (5 bases). CDR3 length: 12 residues. Per the germline V gene, CDR1 is PRHDT and CDR2 is FYEKMQ (reference sequence). V was pared by 1 base and J by 5 bases, with 5 bases between. CDR3 bases: TGTGCCAGCAGCTTAGAGGGGTATGGCTACACCTTC. Its translation is CASSLEGYGYTF.

V and J are TRBV13 and TRBJ1-2; D might be TRBD1 (5 bases). The CDR3 sequence is 15 residues long. CDR1 and CDR2 from the germline V gene are PRHDT and FYEKMQ (reference sequence). Between the trimmed V and J ends, which lost 6 bases and 9 bases, there was a span of 23 bases. The DNA for the CDR3 is TGTGCCAGCAGTCCCGGGCGGGGACCCCCCGAGAGCTACACCTTC. It specifies CASSPGRGPPESYTF.

The V call is TRBV27, the J call TRBJ2-3; D ambiguous. Germline assignment: CDR1 MNHEY and CDR2 SMNVEV (reference sequence). CDR3 length: 14 amino acids. Trimming cost V 1 base and J 0 bases, with 5 bases left between them. CDR3 nucleotide sequence: TGTGCCAGCAGTTTATTAAGGAGCACAGATACGCAGTATTTT. It encodes CASSLLRSTDTQYF.